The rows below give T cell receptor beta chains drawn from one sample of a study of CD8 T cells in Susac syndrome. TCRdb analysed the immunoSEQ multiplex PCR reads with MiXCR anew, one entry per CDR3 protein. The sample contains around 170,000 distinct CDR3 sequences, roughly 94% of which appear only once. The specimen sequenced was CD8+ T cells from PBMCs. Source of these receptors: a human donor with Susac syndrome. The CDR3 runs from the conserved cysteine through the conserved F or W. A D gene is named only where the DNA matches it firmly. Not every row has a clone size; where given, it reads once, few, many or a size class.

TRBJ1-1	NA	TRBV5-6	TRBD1	TGTGCCAGCAGCTGGGACAGAATGAACACTGAAGCTTTCTTT	CASSWDRMNTEAFF
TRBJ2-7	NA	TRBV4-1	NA	TGCGCCAGCAGCCAACCTCGCGGCTTAGCGGACTACGAGCAGTACTTC	CASSQPRGLADYEQYF
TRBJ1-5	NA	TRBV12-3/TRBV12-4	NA	TGTGCCAGCACCCCGGAAGGGGGGGTTCGGCAGCCCCAGCATTTT	CASTPEGGVRQPQHF
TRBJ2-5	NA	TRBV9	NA	TGTGCCAGCAGCGTAGGGGGAGGAGAGACCCAGTACTTC	CASSVGGGETQYF
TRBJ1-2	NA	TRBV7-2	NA	TGTGCCAGCAGCTCTATGCTGCCGGGACTCAGCTATGGCTACACCTTC	CASSSMLPGLSYGYTF
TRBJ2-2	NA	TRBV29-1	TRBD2	TGCAGCGTTAAAGCGGGAGTCGAATTCGGGGAGCTGTTTTTT	CSVKAGVEFGELFF
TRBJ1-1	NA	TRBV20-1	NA	TGCAGTGCTACCCAAGGACTGTTACGGAACACTGAAGCTTTCTTT	CSATQGLLRNTEAFF
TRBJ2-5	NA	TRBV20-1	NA	TGCAGTGCAACCTCCGTGAGCGCGGACCGACAGACCCAGTACTTC	CSATSVSADRQTQYF
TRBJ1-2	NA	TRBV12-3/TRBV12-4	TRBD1	TGTGCCAGCAGTTTAGGACAGGGGCGTTTCGGCTACACCTTC	CASSLGQGRFGYTF
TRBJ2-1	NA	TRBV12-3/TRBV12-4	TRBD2	TGTGCCAGCAGTTTACAACCCCTAGCGGGAGCTTCCTACAATGAGCAGTTCTTC	CASSLQPLAGASYNEQFF
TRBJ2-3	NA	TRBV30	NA	TGTGCCTGGAGTTTTCCAGATACGCAGTATTTT	CAWSFPDTQYF
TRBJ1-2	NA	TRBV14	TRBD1	TGTGCCAGCAGCCAAACCACGGGGACAGGGGCCTATGGCTACACCTTC	CASSQTTGTGAYGYTF
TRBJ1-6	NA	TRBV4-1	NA	TGCGCCAGCAGCCAAGATCCTGAAGGAATGTCCTATAATTCACCCCTCCACTTT	CASSQDPEGMSYNSPLHF
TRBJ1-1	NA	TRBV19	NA	TGTGCCAGTAGTAGTGACATGTGGAGCACTGAAGCTTTCTTT	CASSSDMWSTEAFF
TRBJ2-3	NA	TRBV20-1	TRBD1	TGCAGTGCCCAGGACAGGGTTAGAGATACGCAGTATTTT	CSAQDRVRDTQYF
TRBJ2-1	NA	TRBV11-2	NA	TGTGCCAGCAGCTTAGGCGGAGGGCTATATGAGCAGTTCTTC	CASSLGGGLYEQFF
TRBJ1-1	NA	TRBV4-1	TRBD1	TGCGCCAGCAGCCAAGATGGAGACAGGGTGAACACTGAAGCTTTCTTT	CASSQDGDRVNTEAFF
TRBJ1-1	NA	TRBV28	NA	TGTGCCAGCAGCTCAGGCCGCGGCACTGAAGCTTTCTTT	CASSSGRGTEAFF
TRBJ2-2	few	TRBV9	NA	TGTGCCTCGGGTGGGCGGAACACCGGGGAGCTGTTTTTT	CASGGRNTGELFF
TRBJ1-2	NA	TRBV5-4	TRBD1	TGTGCCAGCAGCTTGCAGGGGGCGCAGTATGGCTACACCTTC	CASSLQGAQYGYTF
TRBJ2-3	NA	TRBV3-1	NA	TGTGCCAGCAGCCAAGCCAGAGGAACAGATACGCAGTATTTT	CASSQARGTDTQYF
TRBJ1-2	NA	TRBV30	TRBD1	TGTGCCTGGAGTATGGGAACGACAGGGGGCTCCCCCTATGGCTACACCTTC	CAWSMGTTGGSPYGYTF
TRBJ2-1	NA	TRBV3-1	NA	TGTGCCAGCAGTCCAACATTCGGGGAAACCTACAATGAGCAGTTCTTC	CASSPTFGETYNEQFF
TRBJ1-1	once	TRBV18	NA	TGTGCCAGCTCAGGGGAGAACACTGAAGCTTTCTTT	CASSGENTEAFF
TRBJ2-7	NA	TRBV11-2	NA	TGTGCCAGCAGCCCGAGCAGGGGCTACGAGCAGTACTTC	CASSPSRGYEQYF
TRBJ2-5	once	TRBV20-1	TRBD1	TGCAGTGCCAGGAGGGACAGGGGGCAAGAGACCCAGTACTTC	CSARRDRGQETQYF
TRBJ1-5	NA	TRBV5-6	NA	TGTGCCAGCAGCGGACAGAAGGGTACGAATCAGCCCCAGCATTTT	CASSGQKGTNQPQHF
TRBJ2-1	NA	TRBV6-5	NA	TGTGCCAGCAAACAAAAGGGGGCGCGGGGAAAGTTCTTC	CASKQKGARGKFF
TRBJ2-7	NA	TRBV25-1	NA	TGTGCCAGCATCGGCAGTGCTTCATACGAGCAGTACTTC	CASIGSASYEQYF
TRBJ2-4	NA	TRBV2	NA	TGTGCCGCCCGGGACTCGGCCAAAAACATTCAGTACTTC	CAARDSAKNIQYF
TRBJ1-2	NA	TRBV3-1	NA	TGTGCCAGCAGCCAAGAAGACAGCAACTACTATGGCTACACCTTC	CASSQEDSNYYGYTF
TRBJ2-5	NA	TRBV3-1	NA	TGTGCCAGCAGCCAAGTTGAGCAGACCCAGTACTTC	CASSQVEQTQYF
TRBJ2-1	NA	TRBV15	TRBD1	TGTGCCACCAGCAGAGACAGGGGGACCTACAATGAGCAGTTCTTC	CATSRDRGTYNEQFF
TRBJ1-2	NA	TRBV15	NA	TGTGCCACCAGCAGCGACAGAATTTATGGCTACACCTTC	CATSSDRIYGYTF
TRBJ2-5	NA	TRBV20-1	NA	TGCAGTGCTAGGTTGGCAGGTCGGGGAGAGACCCAGTACTTC	CSARLAGRGETQYF
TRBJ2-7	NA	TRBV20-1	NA	TGCAGTGCTAGAGCGGTATCAGAAGCGGCCCTCGAGCAGTACTTC	CSARAVSEAALEQYF
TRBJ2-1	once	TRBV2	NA	TGTGCCAGCACCTGGACAGATGAGCAGTTCTTC	CASTWTDEQFF
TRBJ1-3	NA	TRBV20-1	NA	TGCAGTGCTAGAGATCTCGGCTCTGGAAACACCATATATTTT	CSARDLGSGNTIYF
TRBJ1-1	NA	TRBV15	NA	TGTGCCACCAGCAGAGGGAATCAGGATGAAGCTTTCTTT	CATSRGNQDEAFF
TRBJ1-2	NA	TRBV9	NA	TGTGCCAGCAGCGTAGATCTACGGGGACCTGGCTACACCTTC	CASSVDLRGPGYTF
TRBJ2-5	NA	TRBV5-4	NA	TGTGCCAGCAGCGTTAAACAGGGAGCGGAGGAGACCCAGTACTTC	CASSVKQGAEETQYF
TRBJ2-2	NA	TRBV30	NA	TGTGCCTGGGCTGGGGGGCACAACACCGGGGAGCTGTTTTTT	CAWAGGHNTGELFF
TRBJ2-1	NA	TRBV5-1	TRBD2	TGCGCCAGCAGGAGTAGCGGGGGGAGCTCCTACAATGAGCAGTTCTTC	CASRSSGGSSYNEQFF
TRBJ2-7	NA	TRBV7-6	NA	TGTGCCAGCAGCTTAGCGCTCTGGGCCGAGCAGTACTTC	CASSLALWAEQYF
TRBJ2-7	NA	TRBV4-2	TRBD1	TGTGCCAGCAGCCAAGACACAGGGGCCGGCGAGCAGTACTTC	CASSQDTGAGEQYF
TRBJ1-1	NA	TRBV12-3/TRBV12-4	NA	TGTGCCGCGGGGGGGTTGAACACTGAAGCTTTCTTT	CAAGGLNTEAFF
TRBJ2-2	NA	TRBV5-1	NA	TGCGCCAGCACCCCGAGTCTAGCGCACACCGGGGAGCTGTTTTTT	CASTPSLAHTGELFF
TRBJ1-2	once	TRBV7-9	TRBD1	TGTGCCAGCAGCTCCGGGACAGCGACATCTAACTATGGCTACACCTTC	CASSSGTATSNYGYTF
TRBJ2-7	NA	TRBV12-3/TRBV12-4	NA	TGTGCCAGCAGTTCGCCTCAGGGGTTAGGGACCTACGAGCAGTACTTC	CASSSPQGLGTYEQYF
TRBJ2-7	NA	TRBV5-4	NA	TGTGCCAGCACTTTAGACGGCTCCTCCTACGAGCAGTACTTC	CASTLDGSSYEQYF
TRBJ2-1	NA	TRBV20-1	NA	TGCAGTGCTAGAGCAGGGGGGACCTACAATGAGCAGTTCTTC	CSARAGGTYNEQFF
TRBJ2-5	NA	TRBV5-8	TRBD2	TGTGCCAGCAGCTTGGACGAGACTAGCGGCCAAGAGACCCAGTACTTC	CASSLDETSGQETQYF